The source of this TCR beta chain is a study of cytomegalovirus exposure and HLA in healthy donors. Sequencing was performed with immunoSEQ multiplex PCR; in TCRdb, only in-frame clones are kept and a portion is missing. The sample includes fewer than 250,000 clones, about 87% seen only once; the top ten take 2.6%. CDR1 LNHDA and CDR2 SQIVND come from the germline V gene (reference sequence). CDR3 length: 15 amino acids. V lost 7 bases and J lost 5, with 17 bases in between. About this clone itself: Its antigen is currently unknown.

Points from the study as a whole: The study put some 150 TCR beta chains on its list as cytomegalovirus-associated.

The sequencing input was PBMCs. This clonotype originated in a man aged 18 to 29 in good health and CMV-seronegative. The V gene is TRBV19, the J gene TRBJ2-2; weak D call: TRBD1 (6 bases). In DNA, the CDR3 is TGTGCCAGTAAGACCGGGACAAGTAAAACCGGGGAGCTGTTTTTT. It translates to CASKTGTSKTGELFF.